The entry that follows covers one TCR beta chain sequence. The V end lost 5 bases, the J end lost 1 base, and 11 bases lay between the germline ends. The CDR3 runs to 14 residues. The germline V gene encodes CDR1 MNHEY and CDR2 SVGAGI. Several immunoSEQ 96-well plates shared each subset's DNA, each plate a replicate. The method was immunoSEQ multiplex PCR; TCRdb's version includes in-frame clones alone and lacks a portion of them. The sample consists of about 2.1 million clones, approximately 92% of them appearing once. The entry originates in a study of shared clonotypes between healthy human individuals. Overall study: Those who served as donors were a couple of women and a few men between the ages of 18 and 49.

Naive CD8 populations comprised CD45RO-negative cells positively selected for CCR7, excluding terminally differentiated effector memory CD45RA+ cells. Healthy HIV-negative adults without recent acute infections or vaccinations served as donors. The sequencing sample was made of naive CD8+ T cells from PBMCs. The receptor was derived from a man between 18 and 29 years old in good health. Some clones in this sample may be carry-over from other donors' samples. This chain uses TRBV6-5 with TRBJ1-1; D is undetermined. As DNA, the CDR3 is TGTGCCAGCAGTGCCCCGACGGAGAACACTGAAGCTTTCTTT. Translating it yields CASSAPTENTEAFF.